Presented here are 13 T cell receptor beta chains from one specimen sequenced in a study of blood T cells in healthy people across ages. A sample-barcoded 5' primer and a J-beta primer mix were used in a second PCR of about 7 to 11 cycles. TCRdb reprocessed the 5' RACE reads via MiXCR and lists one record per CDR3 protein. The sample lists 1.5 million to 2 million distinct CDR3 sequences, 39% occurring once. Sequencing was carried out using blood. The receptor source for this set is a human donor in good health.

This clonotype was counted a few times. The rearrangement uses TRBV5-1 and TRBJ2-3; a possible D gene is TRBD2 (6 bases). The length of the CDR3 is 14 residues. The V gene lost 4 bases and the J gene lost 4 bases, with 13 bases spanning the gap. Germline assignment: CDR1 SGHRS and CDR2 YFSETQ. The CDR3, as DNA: TGCGCCAGCAGCGGGGCTGGGACTTCAGATACGCAGTATTTT. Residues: CASSGAGTSDTQYF.

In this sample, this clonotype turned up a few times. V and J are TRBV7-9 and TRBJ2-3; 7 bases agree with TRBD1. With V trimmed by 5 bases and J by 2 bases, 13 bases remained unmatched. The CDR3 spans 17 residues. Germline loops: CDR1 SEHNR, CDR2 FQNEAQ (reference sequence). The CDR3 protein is CASSPRLPGQPTDTQYF. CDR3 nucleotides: TGTGCCAGCAGCCCCCGTCTTCCGGGACAGCCCACAGATACGCAGTATTTT.

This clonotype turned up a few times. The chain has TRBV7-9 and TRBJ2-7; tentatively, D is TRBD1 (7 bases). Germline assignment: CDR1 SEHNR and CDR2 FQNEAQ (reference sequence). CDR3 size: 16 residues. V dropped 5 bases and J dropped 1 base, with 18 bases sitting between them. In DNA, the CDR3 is TGTGCCAGCAGCCCTCGCGAGGGGGCGGGGTCCTACGAGCAGTACTTC. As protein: CASSPREGAGSYEQYF.

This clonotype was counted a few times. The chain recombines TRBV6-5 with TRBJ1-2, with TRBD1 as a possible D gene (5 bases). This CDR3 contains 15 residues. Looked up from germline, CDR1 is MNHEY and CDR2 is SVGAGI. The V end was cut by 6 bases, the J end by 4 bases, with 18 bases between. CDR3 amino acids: CASRRQPRRGYGYTF. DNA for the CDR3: TGTGCCAGCAGGAGACAGCCCAGACGGGGCTATGGCTACACCTTC.

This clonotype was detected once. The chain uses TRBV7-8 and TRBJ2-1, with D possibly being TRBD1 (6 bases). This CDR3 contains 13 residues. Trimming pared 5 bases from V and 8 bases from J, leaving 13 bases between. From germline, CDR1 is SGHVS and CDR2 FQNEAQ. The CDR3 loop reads CASSPEHRDEQFF. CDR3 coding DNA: TGTGCCAGCAGCCCCGAACACAGGGATGAGCAGTTCTTC.

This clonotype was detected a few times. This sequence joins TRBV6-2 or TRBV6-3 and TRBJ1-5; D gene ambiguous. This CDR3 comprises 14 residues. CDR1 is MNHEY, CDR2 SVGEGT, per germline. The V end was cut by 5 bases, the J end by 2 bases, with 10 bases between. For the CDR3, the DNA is TGTGCCAGCAGTCCAACACGGGGCAATCAGCCCCAGCATTTT. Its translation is CASSPTRGNQPQHF.

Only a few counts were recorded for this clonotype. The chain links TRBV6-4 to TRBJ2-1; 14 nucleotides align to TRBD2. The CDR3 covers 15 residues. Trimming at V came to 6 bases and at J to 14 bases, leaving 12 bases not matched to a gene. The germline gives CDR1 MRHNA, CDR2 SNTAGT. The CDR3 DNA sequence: TGTGCCAGCAGCGGGACTAGCGGGGGCTCCCGACTAAAGTTCTTC. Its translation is CASSGTSGGSRLKFF.

The CDR3 region is CAIGTGLEGNEQFF. The CDR3 DNA reads TGTGCCATCGGAACGGGACTAGAGGGCAATGAGCAGTTCTTC. The chain is built from TRBV10-3 and TRBJ2-1, with 8 bases lining up with TRBD2. Germline assignment: CDR1 ENHRY and CDR2 SYGVKD. V lost 8 bases and J lost 6; bases outside the gene matches: 9. The CDR3 has 14 amino acids.

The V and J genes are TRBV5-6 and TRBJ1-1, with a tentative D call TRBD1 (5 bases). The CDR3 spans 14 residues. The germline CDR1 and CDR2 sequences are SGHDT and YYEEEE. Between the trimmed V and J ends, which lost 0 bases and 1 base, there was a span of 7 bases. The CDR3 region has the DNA TGTGCCAGCAGCTTGGGGACATCGAACACTGAAGCTTTCTTT. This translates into CASSLGTSNTEAFF.

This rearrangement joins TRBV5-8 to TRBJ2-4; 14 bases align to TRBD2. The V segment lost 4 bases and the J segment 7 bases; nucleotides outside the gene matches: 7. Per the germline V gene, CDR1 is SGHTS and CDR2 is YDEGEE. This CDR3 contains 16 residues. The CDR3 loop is CASSPTSGGAWNIQYF. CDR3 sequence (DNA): TGTGCCAGCAGCCCGACTAGCGGGGGGGCCTGGAACATTCAGTACTTC.

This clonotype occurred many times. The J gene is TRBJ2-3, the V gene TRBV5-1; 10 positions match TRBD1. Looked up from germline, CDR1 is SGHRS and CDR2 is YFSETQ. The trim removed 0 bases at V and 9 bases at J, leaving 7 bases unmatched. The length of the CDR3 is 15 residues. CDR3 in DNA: TGCGCCAGCAGCTTGGGACAGGGGGCAGTTGACACGCAGTATTTT. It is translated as CASSLGQGAVDTQYF.

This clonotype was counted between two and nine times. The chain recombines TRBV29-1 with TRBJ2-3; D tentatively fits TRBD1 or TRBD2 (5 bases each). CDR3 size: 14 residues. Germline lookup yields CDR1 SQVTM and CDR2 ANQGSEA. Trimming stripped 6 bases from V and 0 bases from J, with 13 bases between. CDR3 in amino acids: CSVALGDSTDTQYF. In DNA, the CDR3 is TGCAGCGTGGCCCTTGGGGACAGCACAGATACGCAGTATTTT.

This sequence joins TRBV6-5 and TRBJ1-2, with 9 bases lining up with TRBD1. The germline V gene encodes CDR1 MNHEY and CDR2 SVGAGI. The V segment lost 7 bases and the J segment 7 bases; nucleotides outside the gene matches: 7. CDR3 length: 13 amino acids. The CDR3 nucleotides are TGTGCCAGCACCGGGACAGGGTGTCGTGGCTACACCTTC. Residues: CASTGTGCRGYTF.